These 11 T cell receptor beta chains were all obtained from the same sample, sequenced in a study of blood T cell repertoires in COVID-19. The data were produced by immunoSEQ multiplex PCR, yet TCRdb's version contains in-frame clones alone and is incomplete. The sample consists of around 250,000 clones, 65% to 85% of them appearing once. The sample consisted of peripheral blood. The source is a woman in her 40s who had recovered from COVID-19.

The chain has TRBV23-1 and TRBJ1-2, with a weak D call TRBD1 (5 bases). TRBV23-1 is reported as an ORF; its role is uncertain. V lost 4 bases, J lost 1 base, and 13 bases lay in between. The CDR3 sequence is 15 residues long. The CDR3 region is CASSPSGTINYGYTF. Here the CDR3 DNA reads TGCGCCAGCAGTCCCTCGGGGACTATTAACTATGGCTACACCTTC.

V gene TRBV3-1 (or the pseudogene TRBV3-2) combines with J gene TRBJ1-1, with a weak D call TRBD1 (6 bases). Germline values: CDR1 LGHDT, CDR2 YNNKEL (reference sequence). The CDR3 spans 15 residues. Trimming cost V 1 base and J 4 bases, with 13 bases left between them. The CDR3 DNA is TGTGCCAGCAGCCAAGTTGAGGGGGTTAGCACTGAAGCTTTCTTT. Translation gives CASSQVEGVSTEAFF.

This clone has a handful of counts. V usage is TRBV18 and J usage is TRBJ1-2; 7 bases map to TRBD1. V lost 6 bases to trimming and J lost 6 bases; unmatched junction nucleotides: 7. CDR1 and CDR2 from the germline V gene are KGHSH and LQKENI. The CDR3 has 13 amino acids. The CDR3 coding sequence is TGTGCCAGCTCTCCCGACAGGGTGGATGGCTACACCTTC. Encoded protein: CASSPDRVDGYTF.

This clone appeared once. This rearrangement joins TRBV7-9 to TRBJ1-1; 11 nucleotides align to TRBD1. The germline V gene encodes CDR1 SEHNR and CDR2 FQNEAQ (reference sequence). The V gene end was trimmed by 4 bases and the J gene end by 4 bases; junction bases not matched to a gene: 5. The CDR3 is 15 amino acids. The CDR3 bases are TGTGCCAGCAGCTCAACAGGGACAGGGGGCACTGAAGCTTTCTTT. The encoded protein is CASSSTGTGGTEAFF.

This chain joins TRBV30 and TRBJ1-5, with TRBD1 matching over 7 bases. CDR1 is GTSNPN, CDR2 SVGIG, per germline (reference sequence). After removal of 7 bases from V and 4 bases from J, the junction contained 7 bases not matched to a gene. The CDR3 is 13 residues long. The CDR3 loop is CASKGAINQPQHF. CDR3 nucleotide sequence: TGTGCCTCCAAGGGGGCGATAAATCAGCCCCAGCATTTT.

The rearrangement links TRBV6-5 to TRBJ2-2, with a weak D call TRBD2 (6 bases). Germline assignment: CDR1 MNHEY and CDR2 SVGAGI. With 0 bases removed from V and 4 bases from J, the gap between germline ends came to 12 bases. This CDR3 comprises 16 residues. This chain's CDR3 is CASSYSTGSFTGELFF. In nucleotides, the CDR3 is TGTGCCAGCAGTTACTCGACCGGGAGTTTCACCGGGGAGCTGTTTTTT.

This sequence joins TRBV6-5 and TRBJ2-7, with 8 bases fitting TRBD2. The CDR3 runs to 16 residues. Germline values: CDR1 MNHEY, CDR2 SVGAGI. J gave up 1 base and V 0 bases, and 5 bases lay outside the gene matches. CDR3 sequence reads: CASSYSVGGGSYEQYF. The CDR3 DNA follows: TGTGCCAGCAGTTACTCCGTCGGGGGGGGGTCCTACGAGCAGTACTTC.

With respect to this clone: Other DNA sequences within the sample encode an identical CDR3. The chain is built from TRBV2 and TRBJ1-5; 7 bases match TRBD1. The CDR3 extends over 14 amino acids. The germline V gene has CDR1 SNHLY and CDR2 FYNNEI. V gave up 8 bases and J gave up 3 bases; unmatched junction bases: 7. Here the CDR3 DNA reads TGTGCCAGCTCCTCGGGACAGCCCAATCAGCCCCAGCATTTT. It encodes CASSSGQPNQPQHF.

In nucleotides, the CDR3 is TGCGCCAGCAGCATAGGACAGGGGGCTAGCACAGATACGCAGTATTTT. This codes for CASSIGQGASTDTQYF. This chain joins TRBV5-1 and TRBJ2-3; 11 positions agree with TRBD1. Germline CDR1 reads SGHRS; CDR2 reads YFSETQ. V gave up 4 bases and J gave up 0 bases; unmatched junction bases: 4. The CDR3 totals 16 residues.

The rearrangement links TRBV5-1 to TRBJ1-5, with D possibly being TRBD1 (6 bases). The germline CDR1 and CDR2 sequences are SGHRS and YFSETQ. The CDR3 contains 15 residues. Deletions cut 2 bases from V and 1 base from J, with 10 bases between. In nucleotides, the CDR3 is TGCGCCAGCAGCTTACAGGGTGGGAGCAATCAGCCCCAGCATTTT. This translates into CASSLQGGSNQPQHF.

The rearrangement uses TRBV5-1 and TRBJ2-1, with 11 bases matching TRBD2. There are 15 residues in the CDR3. Germline V gene lookup returns CDR1 SGHRS and CDR2 YFSETQ. The J segment lost 9 bases and the V segment lost 4 bases, leaving 9 bases of the junction unmatched. The CDR3 DNA is TGCGCCAGCAGCGAGACCGGGACTAGCGGAAGTGAGCAGTTCTTC. It is translated as CASSETGTSGSEQFF.